The T cell receptor (beta chain) under discussion was sequenced for a study of blood T cells in healthy people across ages. The study's findings and limits: Strong correlation linked observed beta diversity and percent naive T cells.

This clonotype has more than one count but fewer than ten. The antigen is unknown. The germline CDR1 and CDR2 sequences are SGDLS and YYNGEE. Trimming took 3 bases from V and 7 from J; bases not matched to a gene: 10. This CDR3 is built from 16 residues. The use of a sample-barcoded 5' primer and a J-beta primer mix characterized a second PCR of roughly 6 to 12 cycles. MiXCR was run by TCRdb on the 5' RACE reads, yielding one entry per CDR3 protein. Here the sample spans about a million distinct CDR3 sequences, about two fifths being singletons. This receptor was taken from a man younger than 35 in good health. This chain joins TRBV9 and TRBJ1-4; 9 positions agree with TRBD1. Sequencing was done on a sample of blood. DNA for the CDR3: TGTGCCAGCAGCGCCGGGAGGACAGGGGAAGGTGAAAAACTGTTTTTT. Protein sequence: CASSAGRTGEGEKLFF.